This entry features one TCR beta chain sequence. Germline V gives CDR1 SGDLS, CDR2 YYNGEE. The CDR3 covers 14 residues. Trimming left V 2 bases short and J 2 bases short, with 10 bases between. The source of the sample is a study of blood T cell repertoires in COVID-19. TCRdb's copy holds only in-frame clones and misses some; the assay was immunoSEQ multiplex PCR. There are around 200,000 clones in the sample; approximately 90% occur only once, and 0.88% lies in the top ten. The chain couples TRBV9 to TRBJ1-1; a possible D gene is TRBD1 (6 bases). The sequence was obtained from a woman aged 18-29 years who had recovered from COVID-19. Sequenced input: peripheral blood. For the CDR3, the DNA is TGTGCCAGCAGCGTCGACAGGATAAACACTGAAGCTTTCTTT. As protein: CASSVDRINTEAFF.